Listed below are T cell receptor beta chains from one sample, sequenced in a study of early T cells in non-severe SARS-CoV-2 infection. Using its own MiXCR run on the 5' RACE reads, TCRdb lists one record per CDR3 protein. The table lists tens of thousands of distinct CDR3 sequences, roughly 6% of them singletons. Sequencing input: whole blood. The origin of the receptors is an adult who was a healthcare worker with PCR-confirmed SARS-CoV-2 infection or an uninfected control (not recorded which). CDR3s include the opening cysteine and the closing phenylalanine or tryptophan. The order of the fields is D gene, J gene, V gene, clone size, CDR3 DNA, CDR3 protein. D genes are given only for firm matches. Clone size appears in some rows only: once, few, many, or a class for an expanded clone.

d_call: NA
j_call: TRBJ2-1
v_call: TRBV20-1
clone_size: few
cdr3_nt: TGCAGTGCTAGAGGTCAATGGCTAGCACAGAATGAGCAGTTCTTC
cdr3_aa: CSARGQWLAQNEQFF

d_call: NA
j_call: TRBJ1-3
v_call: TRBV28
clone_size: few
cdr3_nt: TGTGCCAGCGGGTTGGCAGCTGCGACTGGAAACACCATATATTTT
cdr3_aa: CASGLAAATGNTIYF

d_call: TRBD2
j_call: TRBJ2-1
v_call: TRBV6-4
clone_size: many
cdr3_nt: TGTGCCAGCAGTGGGGGACTAGCCGGCTACAATGAGCAGTTCTTC
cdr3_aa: CASSGGLAGYNEQFF

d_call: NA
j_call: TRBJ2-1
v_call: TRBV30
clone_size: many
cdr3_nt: TGTGCCTGGAGTGTCCGACCCCTCAATGAGCAGTTCTTC
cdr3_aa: CAWSVRPLNEQFF

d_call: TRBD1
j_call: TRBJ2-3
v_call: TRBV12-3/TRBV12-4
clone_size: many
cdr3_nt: TGTGCCAGCATACCTACAGGGGAATCCACAGATACGCAGTATTTT
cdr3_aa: CASIPTGESTDTQYF

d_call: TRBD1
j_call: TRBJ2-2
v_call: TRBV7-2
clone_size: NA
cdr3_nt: TGTGCCAGCAGCCTAAAGGGACAGGGGAGGTTAAACACCGGGGAGCTGTTTTTT
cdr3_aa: CASSLKGQGRLNTGELFF

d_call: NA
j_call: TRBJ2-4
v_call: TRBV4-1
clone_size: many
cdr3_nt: TGCGCCAGCAGCCAAGGGCCCTCGGGGAAGCTAGCCAAAAACATTCAGTACTTC
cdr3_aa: CASSQGPSGKLAKNIQYF

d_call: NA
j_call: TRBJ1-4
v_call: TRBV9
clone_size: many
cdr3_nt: TGTGCCAGCAGCGTAAGTCAGAACAATGAAAAACTGTTTTTT
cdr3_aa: CASSVSQNNEKLFF

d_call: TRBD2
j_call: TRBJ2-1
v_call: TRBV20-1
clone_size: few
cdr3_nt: TGCAGTGCCTCGACTAGCGGGGCAACCTTTTACAATGAGCAGTTCTTC
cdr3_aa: CSASTSGATFYNEQFF

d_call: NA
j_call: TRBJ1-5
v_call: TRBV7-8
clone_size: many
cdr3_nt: TGTGCCAGCAGGCCTGACAGGAGTAGCAATCAGCCCCAGCATTTT
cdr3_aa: CASRPDRSSNQPQHF

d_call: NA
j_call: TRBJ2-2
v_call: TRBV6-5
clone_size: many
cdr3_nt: TGTGCCAGCAGTCCGAGGTTGGGGTATTCGAACACCGGGGAGCTGTTTTTT
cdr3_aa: CASSPRLGYSNTGELFF

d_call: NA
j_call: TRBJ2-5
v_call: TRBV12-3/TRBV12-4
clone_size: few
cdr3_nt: TGTGCCAGCAGTTTCGGACAGATTCCAGAGACCCAGTACTTC
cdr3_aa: CASSFGQIPETQYF

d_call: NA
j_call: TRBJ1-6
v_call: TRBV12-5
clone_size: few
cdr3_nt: TGTGCTAGTGGTTTTGGCTTAGGGGCCCTCCACTTT
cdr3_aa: CASGFGLGALHF

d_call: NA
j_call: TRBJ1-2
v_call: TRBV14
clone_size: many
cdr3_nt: TGTGCCAGCAGCCAAACAGGGTCTGGTGGCTACACCTTC
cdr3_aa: CASSQTGSGGYTF

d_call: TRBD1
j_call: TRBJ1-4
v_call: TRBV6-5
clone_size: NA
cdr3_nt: TGTGCCTCCCGAGACAGGGTTGAAAAACTGTTTTTT
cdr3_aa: CASRDRVEKLFF

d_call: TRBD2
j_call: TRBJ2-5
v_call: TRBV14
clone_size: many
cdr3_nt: TGTGCCAGCAGCCGGGCGAGCGGGGGGATACAAGAGACCCAGTACTTC
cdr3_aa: CASSRASGGIQETQYF

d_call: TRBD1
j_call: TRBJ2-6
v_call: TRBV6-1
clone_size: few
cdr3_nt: TGTGCCAGCAGTGATCTACTAGACAGGGTTGGCGTCCTGACTTTC
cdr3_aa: CASSDLLDRVGVLTF

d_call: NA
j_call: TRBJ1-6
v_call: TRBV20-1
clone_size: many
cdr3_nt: TGCAGTGCTTTACCTGGGGGCGCGTATAATTCACCCCTCCACTTT
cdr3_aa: CSALPGGAYNSPLHF

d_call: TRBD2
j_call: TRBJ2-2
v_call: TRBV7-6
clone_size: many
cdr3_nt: TGTGCCAGCAGCTCCATTAGTGGGACTAGCGGGACCAACACCGGGGAGCTGTTTTTT
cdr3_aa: CASSSISGTSGTNTGELFF

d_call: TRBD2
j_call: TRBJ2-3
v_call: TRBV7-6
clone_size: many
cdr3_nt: TGTGCCAGCAGCTCACCAGCAGCTAGCGGGGGTGCAGATACGCAGTATTTT
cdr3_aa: CASSSPAASGGADTQYF

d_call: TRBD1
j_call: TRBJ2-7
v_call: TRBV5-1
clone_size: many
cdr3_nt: TGCGCCAGCAGCTGGGACAGTAGTTCCACCGAGCAGTACTTC
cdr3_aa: CASSWDSSSTEQYF